These T cell receptor beta chains were read from a single sample in a study of shared clonotypes between healthy human individuals. The data were produced by immunoSEQ multiplex PCR, yet TCRdb's version contains in-frame clones alone and is incomplete. This repertoire shows 1 million to 1.3 million clones, 75% to 80% found once; its top ten account for 0.6% to 0.7%. Sequences were obtained from memory CD4+ T cells from PBMCs. These receptors came from a man aged 18 to 29 in good health. Some clones in this sample may be carry-over from other donors' samples. Both conserved end residues are part of each CDR3. A D gene is named only where the DNA matches it firmly. The size field is filled for only some rows; it gives once, few, many or a size class.

size,V,D,J,DNA,CDR3
-,TRBV6-1,-,TRBJ2-7,TGTGCCAGCAGGTACGTTTCCATCTACGAGCAGTACTTC,CASRYVSIYEQYF
many,TRBV18,-,TRBJ2-5,TGTGCCAGCTCACCCGGGGGCGCGGAGACCCAGTACTTC,CASSPGGAETQYF
-,TRBV19,TRBD1,TRBJ2-2,TGTGCCAGTAGTACGGGACAGGCGAACACCGGGGAGCTGTTTTTT,CASSTGQANTGELFF
-,TRBV18,-,TRBJ2-3,TGTGCCAGCTCACCTCTCGGCGGGGAGACAGATACGCAGTATTTT,CASSPLGGETDTQYF
few,TRBV14,-,TRBJ2-2,TGTGCCAGCAGCCCGACCCTCACCGGGGAGCTGTCTTTT,CASSPTLTGELSF
-,TRBV4-1,-,TRBJ1-1,TGCGCCAGCAGCCAAGATCCGGGAAAGAACACTGAAGCTTTCTTT,CASSQDPGKNTEAFF
-,TRBV30,TRBD2,TRBJ2-3,TGTGCCTGTAAAAGCCCGGGACTAGCGGGAGGGGGTACGCAGTATTTT,CACKSPGLAGGGTQYF
-,TRBV7-9,-,TRBJ1-1,TGTGCCAGCAGCTTAGTGCCGACGGAGAACACTGAAGCTTTCTTT,CASSLVPTENTEAFF
-,TRBV7-5,-,TRBJ2-1,TGTGTCAGAAGCTTAGCCCGGATGGACAGGGAAGCCAACAATGAGCAGTTCTTC,CVRSLARMDREANNEQFF
many,TRBV10-1,TRBD1,TRBJ1-2,TGCGCCAGCAGTGAGTCCAGGACAGGGGGAGGCTACACCTTC,CASSESRTGGGYTF
many,TRBV2,TRBD1,TRBJ2-3,TGTGCCAGCACCCAGGGGGCTGCGCAGTATTTT,CASTQGAAQYF
-,TRBV5-1,-,TRBJ2-7,TGCGCCAGCGCTGGGGCGGGTCCTTCCTACGAGCAGTACTTC,CASAGAGPSYEQYF
-,TRBV18,-,TRBJ2-5,TGTGCCAGCTCACGTGCGGAGACCCAGTACTTC,CASSRAETQYF
-,TRBV7-3,TRBD2,TRBJ2-1,TGTGCCAGCAGCTTAAGCCGAGCGGGAGCCTACAATGAGCAGTTCTTC,CASSLSRAGAYNEQFF
-,TRBV10-1,-,TRBJ2-2,TGCGCCAGCAGTGAATGCACCGGGGAGCTGTTTTTT,CASSECTGELFF
-,TRBV12-5,-,TRBJ1-1,TGTGCCAGTGGTTTGTGGAGGGGAGGGGTGAACACTGAAGCTTTCTTT,CASGLWRGGVNTEAFF
-,TRBV4-2,TRBD2,TRBJ2-1,TGTGCCAGCAGCCAAGTGAGCCGACTAGCGGGAGGCCTCTACAATGAGCAGTTCTTC,CASSQVSRLAGGLYNEQFF
-,TRBV28,-,TRBJ1-1,TGTGCCAGCTGGGGACGGGTAGGCACTGAAGCTTTCTTT,CASWGRVGTEAFF
few,TRBV7-6,TRBD2,TRBJ2-7,TGTGCCAGCAGCTCCGACCTAGCGGGAGGGTTGACCCACTACGAGCAGTACTTC,CASSSDLAGGLTHYEQYF
-,TRBV7-9,-,TRBJ2-2,TGTGCCAGCAGCGGCAGGGCCGCAGCGAACACCGGGGAGCTGTTTTTT,CASSGRAAANTGELFF
-,TRBV27,-,TRBJ1-1,TGTGCCAGCAGTTTTCGGTCGACAGGCTCGAACACTGAAGCTTTCTTT,CASSFRSTGSNTEAFF
-,TRBV2,-,TRBJ1-3,TGTGCCAGCAGTGAATTGGGGACGGGAAACACCATATATTTT,CASSELGTGNTIYF
-,TRBV4-3,-,TRBJ2-4,TGCGCCAGCAGCCAAGATCGGGTTTCCCAAAACATTCAGTACTTC,CASSQDRVSQNIQYF
-,TRBV19,TRBD1,TRBJ2-3,TGTGCCAGTAGTATAGGCGGACAGGGTTATAGCAATCAGCCCCAGTATTTT,CASSIGGQGYSNQPQYF
-,TRBV5-4,TRBD1,TRBJ1-2,TGTGCCAGCAGCTCCGGACAGGGGGGAGGCTATGGCTACACCTTC,CASSSGQGGGYGYTF
-,TRBV5-1,TRBD2,TRBJ2-1,TGCGCCAGCAGCGCGCTGACTAGCGGGGTCTACAATGAGCAGTTCTTC,CASSALTSGVYNEQFF
-,TRBV5-4,-,TRBJ1-1,TGTGCCAGCAGCTTGGGGAGGAACACTGAAGCTTTCTTT,CASSLGRNTEAFF
-,TRBV28,-,TRBJ1-5,TGTGCCAGCAGTCCCCCGACAGGCGACAATCAGCCCCAGCATTTT,CASSPPTGDNQPQHF
-,TRBV27,-,TRBJ1-1,TGTGCCAGCAGCACTAGGGAGGGGGGCACTGAAGCTTTCTTT,CASSTREGGTEAFF
-,TRBV19,-,TRBJ1-4,TGTGCCAGTAGCCCCTATACAACTAATGAAAAACTGTTTTTT,CASSPYTTNEKLFF
-,TRBV7-2,-,TRBJ2-2,TGTGCCAGCAGCCCCTTTTCCACCGGGGAGCTGTTTTTT,CASSPFSTGELFF
-,TRBV18,TRBD1,TRBJ2-5,TGTGCCAGCTCACCACAGGGGGCAAAGGGGACCCAGTACTTC,CASSPQGAKGTQYF
-,TRBV18,TRBD2,TRBJ2-3,TGTGCCAGCTCCCCCAAGGCTAGCGGGAGACCAACAGATACGCAGTATTTT,CASSPKASGRPTDTQYF
-,TRBV28,-,TRBJ2-2,TGTGCCAGCAGTCAAACAGGACCCTTAAACACCGGGGAGCTGTTTTTT,CASSQTGPLNTGELFF
-,TRBV27,-,TRBJ2-3,TGTGCCAGCCCCAAGAACGGCACAGATACGCAGTATTTT,CASPKNGTDTQYF
-,TRBV5-6,-,TRBJ1-2,TGTGCCAGCAGCTTAACGACAGGCGGCTATGGCTACACCTTC,CASSLTTGGYGYTF
-,TRBV28,-,TRBJ1-5,TGTGCCAGCAGTCATAGACAGATGAGTCAGCCCCAGCATTTT,CASSHRQMSQPQHF
-,TRBV30,TRBD1,TRBJ2-7,TGTGCCTGGAGTGCTTGGGACAGGGGAAGCTCCTACGAGCAGTACTTC,CAWSAWDRGSSYEQYF
few,TRBV9,TRBD1,TRBJ1-2,TGTGCCAGCAGCGTAGCGGACAGGTCCGATGGCTACACCTTC,CASSVADRSDGYTF
few,TRBV29-1,-,TRBJ1-1,TGCAGCGTTTCGGAGGGAGACGCTTTCTTT,CSVSEGDAFF
-,TRBV4-2,TRBD2,TRBJ2-7,TGTGCCAGCAGCCAAGACGTCCCGACTAGCGTTTCCTACGAGCAGTACTTC,CASSQDVPTSVSYEQYF
-,TRBV21-1,-,TRBJ2-2,TGTGCCAGCACTAAACGGGGGCTAGCGGCAACCGGGGAGCTGTTTTTT,CASTKRGLAATGELFF
-,TRBV30,-,TRBJ1-2,TGTGCCTGGAGTGTGTCCCTAAGGACACTCTATGGCTACACCTTC,CAWSVSLRTLYGYTF
-,TRBV6-4,TRBD2,TRBJ2-3,TGTGCCAGCAGTGAATTAGCGGGAGGGCCAGGTACGCAGTATTTT,CASSELAGGPGTQYF
-,TRBV20-1,-,TRBJ1-2,TGCAGAACATGGGGGGGCGGTGGCTACACCTTC,CRTWGGGGYTF
-,TRBV30,-,TRBJ1-2,TGTGCCTGGTCGCGGATGAGTGGCTACACCTTC,CAWSRMSGYTF
-,TRBV28,TRBD2,TRBJ2-7,TGTGCCAGCAGTTGGGGGGGGACCCAAAACTACGAGCAGTACTTC,CASSWGGTQNYEQYF
-,TRBV18,TRBD2,TRBJ2-3,TGTGCCAGCTCACCACCGTCGGCGGGAGGGGCAGATACGCAGTATTTT,CASSPPSAGGADTQYF
-,TRBV6-5,TRBD2,TRBJ2-3,TGTGCCAGCAGGTATACTAGCGATCGCACAGATACGCAGTATTTT,CASRYTSDRTDTQYF
-,TRBV30,-,TRBJ2-1,TGTGCCTGCAGTTTAGTGGCCCACTACAATGAGCAGTTCTTC,CACSLVAHYNEQFF
many,TRBV30,-,TRBJ2-7,TGTGCCTCCCTTAGGGCACCCCACTCCTACGAGCAGTACTTC,CASLRAPHSYEQYF
-,TRBV19,TRBD2,TRBJ2-3,TGTGCCAGTAGTACTTTTGGTAGCGGGAGAACAGATACGCAGTATTTT,CASSTFGSGRTDTQYF
-,TRBV5-6,-,TRBJ1-5,TGTGCCAGCAGCTTGGCTGGGTTGGATCAGCCCCAGCATTTT,CASSLAGLDQPQHF
once,TRBV5-4,-,TRBJ1-5,TGTGCCAGCAGCTTGGGAGGGGACAGCAATCAGCCCCAGCATTTT,CASSLGGDSNQPQHF
once,TRBV5-1,TRBD2,TRBJ2-5,TGCGCCAGCAGCTTGGCGGGACTAGCGGGAGGGCATGAAGAGACCCAGTACTTC,CASSLAGLAGGHEETQYF
-,TRBV28,TRBD1,TRBJ2-2,TGTGCCAGCAGGTCCGGACAGGGGTCCGGGGAGCTGTTTTTT,CASRSGQGSGELFF
many,TRBV10-3,-,TRBJ1-1,TGTGCCATCAGTGAGTGGGGGAACACTGAAGCTTTCTTT,CAISEWGNTEAFF
-,TRBV6-1,TRBD1,TRBJ2-7,TGTGCCAGCCGACCCGGACAGGGGGCTTTCGCCGAGCAGTACTTC,CASRPGQGAFAEQYF
-,TRBV5-5,TRBD1,TRBJ2-7,TGTGCCAGCAGCTTCGGGACAGGGGATTACGAGCAGTACTTC,CASSFGTGDYEQYF